A single sample is the source of the 11 T cell receptor beta chains below, sequenced in a study of shared clonotypes between healthy human individuals. Here immunoSEQ multiplex PCR was the method, and the copy in TCRdb shows in-frame clones only, minus some. The data hold some 2.3 million clones, with approximately 95% observed a single time. Sample: naive CD4+ T cells from PBMCs. Specified subset: CD45RA+ positively selected. These receptors were collected from a young man in good health. Some clones in this sample may be carry-over from other donors' samples.

The V and J genes are TRBV28 and TRBJ2-7; D remains unclear. The V end lost 6 bases, the J end lost 0 bases, and 15 bases lay between the germline ends. The V gene's germline CDR1 is MDHEN and CDR2 SYDVKM. CDR3 size: 15 residues. CDR3 coding DNA: TGTGCCAGCAGACGGGCCCGAGGCAACTCCTACGAGCAGTACTTC. It encodes CASRRARGNSYEQYF.

The V gene is TRBV4-1, the J gene TRBJ1-2, with D possibly TRBD1 on 5 matching bases. The V gene's germline CDR1 is MGHRA and CDR2 YSYEKL. V was clipped by 4 bases and J by 7 bases, with 22 bases between them. The CDR3 loop spans 16 amino acids. CDR3 loop: CASSPPFPARAGGYTF. The CDR3 DNA reads TGCGCCAGCAGCCCCCCCTTTCCCGCCAGGGCGGGTGGCTACACCTTC.

Here the CDR3 reads CASSLFGGAGPYEQYF. The CDR3 DNA reads TGTGCCAGCAGTTTATTTGGGGGCGCGGGGCCCTACGAGCAGTACTTC. The chain combines TRBV27 with TRBJ2-7; the D gene could be TRBD1 or TRBD2 (6 bases each). Germline-derived CDR1 and CDR2 are MNHEY and SMNVEV (reference sequence). This CDR3 region has 16 residues. The V end was cut by 1 base, the J end by 2 bases, with 15 bases between.

The chain employs TRBV7-3 and TRBJ2-7; D may be TRBD1 (6 bases). V was pared by 3 bases and J by 5 bases, with 14 bases between. The germline gives CDR1 SGHTA, CDR2 FQGTGA. The CDR3 has 14 residues. The CDR3 here is CASSLGHTTHEQYF. The CDR3 DNA reads as TGTGCCAGCAGCTTGGGACATACAACCCACGAGCAGTACTTC.

As for this clone: This sample also contains other DNA sequences that code for the same CDR3. J is TRBJ2-4 and V is TRBV7-2; D is ambiguous. Per germline, CDR1 SGHTA and CDR2 FQGNSA. Deletions cut 1 base from V and 0 bases from J, with 7 bases between. This CDR3 is built from 15 residues. The CDR3 DNA is TGTGCCAGCAGCTTAGGAGGCTTAGCCAAAAACATTCAGTACTTC. Protein: CASSLGGLAKNIQYF.

The V gene is TRBV28, the J gene TRBJ2-6; 9 bases align to TRBD1. Germline CDR1 MDHEN, CDR2 SYDVKM. Trimming took 5 bases from V and 2 from J; bases not matched to a gene: 16. This CDR3 spans 20 amino acids. The CDR3: CASSDFGTGTGIAGANVLTF. CDR3 coding DNA: TGTGCCAGCAGTGATTTTGGGACTGGGACAGGGATCGCTGGGGCCAACGTCCTGACTTTC.

With respect to this clone: Different DNA sequences within this sample yield the same CDR3. This chain uses TRBV7-3 with TRBJ1-1; D is perhaps TRBD1 (5 bases). The length of the CDR3 is 13 residues. Trimming left V 6 bases short and J 4 bases short, with 12 bases between. Germline values: CDR1 SGHTA, CDR2 FQGTGA. The CDR3 reads CASSSGPGTEAFF. The CDR3 coding sequence is TGTGCCAGCAGTTCAGGGCCCGGCACTGAAGCTTTCTTT.

The chain recombines TRBV27 with TRBJ1-5; 9 positions agree with TRBD1. This CDR3 contains 15 residues. Germline CDR1 is MNHEY and CDR2 is SMNVEV (reference sequence). V lost 5 bases, J lost 3 bases, and 5 bases stayed unmatched. The CDR3 reads CASSIRQGVNQPQHF. The CDR3 nucleotides are TGTGCCAGCAGTATCCGACAGGGGGTCAATCAGCCCCAGCATTTT.

J is TRBJ1-2 and V is TRBV6-5, with 7 bases lining up with TRBD1. The CDR3 totals 15 residues. The germline V gene has CDR1 MNHEY and CDR2 SVGAGI. V lost 6 bases, J lost 5 bases, and 12 bases stayed unmatched. The CDR3 spells CASSKGASGPYGYTF. CDR3 sequence (DNA): TGTGCCAGCAGCAAGGGGGCGTCCGGACCTTATGGCTACACCTTC.

The chain links TRBV9 to TRBJ2-5; 9 bases line up with TRBD1. V trimming: 2 bases; J trimming: 4 bases; junction bases outside the gene matches: 6. Germline V lookup: CDR1 SGDLS, CDR2 YYNGEE. The CDR3 totals 15 residues. CDR3 nucleotides: TGTGCCAGCAGCGTTGGACAGGGGCTTGGAGAGACCCAGTACTTC. Its translation is CASSVGQGLGETQYF.

This chain joins TRBV7-9 and TRBJ2-1; TRBD2 aligns across 8 bases. Trimming cost V 3 bases and J 6 bases; bases outside gene matches: 7. The CDR3 length is 15 residues. CDR1 and CDR2 from the germline V gene are SEHNR and FQNEAQ (reference sequence). The CDR3 nucleotides read TGTGCCAGCAGCTTTGCCGGGACTAGTTCCAATGAGCAGTTCTTC. Residues: CASSFAGTSSNEQFF.